This T cell receptor beta chain was sequenced in a study of blood T cell repertoires in COVID-19. Overall study context: T cells, B-cell-depleted T cells, or PBMCs provided the cDNA or gDNA that served as material.

Seattle's enrolled individuals joined amid active infection and were then monitored longitudinally. This CDR3 comprises 15 residues. Trimming took 5 bases from V and 4 from J, leaving 12 bases between them. Germline CDR1 and CDR2: MNHEY and SMNVEV (reference sequence). The authors' processing: From reference gene primer amplification, estimates of nucleated cell counts were derived. Some clones are missing from TCRdb's copy, which holds only in-frame ones; the method was immunoSEQ multiplex PCR. D and trimming come from the DNA, and the V and J calls and clone size come from that table. The sample comprises around 150,000 clones, around 90% of which are singletons, and roughly 2.5% rests with the top ten.

Sequenced: peripheral blood. The source of this sequence is a human donor with COVID-19, enrolled during active disease. The donor label of this sample is uncertain. The chain employs TRBV27 and TRBJ2-6, with D possibly matching TRBD2 (7 bases). In nucleotides, the CDR3 is TGTGCCAGCAGTGTGTGGGGGGGCGGGGCCAACGTCCTGACTTTC. It yields the protein CASSVWGGGANVLTF.